Below are 8 T cell receptor beta chains sequenced from a single sample in a study of neurological immune-mediated disorders. Time point noted: technical triplicate 2. TCRdb ran MiXCR on the 5' RACE reads and lists one entry per CDR3 protein. The table has about 59,000 distinct CDR3 sequences, about 25% seen once. The source material was PBMCs. The receptors were gathered from a man in his 60s with HTLV-1-associated myelopathy (HAM/TSP).

This clonotype was seen ten or more times. V gene TRBV20-1 combines with J gene TRBJ2-7; D might be TRBD1 (5 bases). Per germline, CDR1 DFQATT and CDR2 SNEGSKA (reference sequence). Trimming stripped 4 bases from V and 5 bases from J, with 21 bases between. This CDR3 has 15 amino acids. CDR3 DNA: TGCAGTGCTACAGGTATGAGGTCCAGGGCCGACGAGCAGTACTTC. Amino acids: CSATGMRSRADEQYF.

This clonotype was seen at least ten times. The chain carries TRBV28 and TRBJ2-3; 10 bases map to TRBD2. The junction had 14 bases not matched to a gene; V was cut back by 7 bases and J by 1 base. In germline, CDR1 is MDHEN, CDR2 SYDVKM. The CDR3 sequence is 18 residues long. The CDR3 reads CASNPTSGRARGTDTQYF. DNA for the CDR3: TGTGCCAGCAACCCAACGAGCGGGAGGGCCCGAGGCACAGATACGCAGTATTTT.

This chain uses TRBV20-1 with TRBJ1-3; weak D call: TRBD1 (5 bases). Trimming shortened V by 7 bases and J by 0 bases, and 16 bases separated the two germline ends. The CDR3 sequence is 15 residues long. Germline CDR1 is DFQATT and CDR2 is SNEGSKA (reference sequence). CDR3 region: CSVEGLGSSGNTIYF. In DNA, the CDR3 is TGCAGTGTAGAGGGGTTAGGGAGCTCTGGAAACACCATATATTTT.

This clonotype was seen at least ten times. The V call is TRBV15, the J call TRBJ2-1; tentatively, D is TRBD1 (5 bases). Germline lookup yields CDR1 LNHNV and CDR2 YYDKDF (reference sequence). The V gene lost 0 bases and the J gene lost 7 bases, with 16 bases spanning the gap. The CDR3 runs to 16 residues. CDR3 protein: CATSRDWAVGANEQFF. The CDR3 DNA is TGTGCCACCAGCAGAGATTGGGCAGTAGGGGCTAATGAGCAGTTCTTC.

This clonotype was detected ten times or more. The rearrangement links TRBV20-1 to TRBJ2-1; D may be TRBD2 (6 bases). The CDR3 runs 19 residues. Germline CDR1 reads DFQATT; CDR2 reads SNEGSKA (reference sequence). Between the trimmed V and J ends, which lost 0 bases and 9 bases, there was a span of 30 bases. CDR3 coding DNA: TGCAGTGCTAGAGATTCAACGAGGCTAGCGCACCGGGGGAAGACTGAGCAGTTCTTC. It translates to CSARDSTRLAHRGKTEQFF.

In this sample, this clonotype turned up many times. The CDR3 sequence is CASSLAGTSANTEQYF. The DNA for the CDR3 is TGTGCCAGCAGCTTAGCGGGGACTAGCGCGAACACCGAGCAGTACTTC. This chain joins TRBV7-2 and TRBJ2-7, with TRBD2 identical over 10 bases. Germline V gene data show CDR1 as SGHTA and CDR2 as FQGNSA. This CDR3 is built from 16 residues. The ends lost 0 bases at V and 6 bases at J; junction bases unmatched: 8. Filled out from reference TRBV7-2 and TRBJ2-7, the complete variable domain reads GAGVSQSPSNKVTEKGKDVELRCDPISGHTALYWYRQSLGQGLEFLIYFQGNSAPDKSGLPSDRFSAERTGGSVSTLTIQRTQQEDSAVYLCASSLAGTSANTEQYFGPGTRLTVT.

Comment on this clonotype: This clone may be a read error of a much larger clone one base away. The gene calls are TRBV5-1 and TRBJ1-1; D might be TRBD1 (5 bases). Germline CDR1 and CDR2: SGHRS and YFSETQ. The V end lost 6 bases, the J end lost 2 bases, and 14 bases lay between the germline ends. There are 14 residues in the CDR3. Here the CDR3 reads CASNGDGINTEAFF. CDR3 coding DNA: TGCGCCAGCAACGGGGACGGAATTAACACTGAAGCTTTCTTT.

This clonotype has at least ten counts. This chain joins TRBV4-2 and TRBJ1-6, with D possibly matching TRBD1 (5 bases). Germline CDR1 LGHNA, CDR2 YNFKEQ. V dropped 0 bases and J dropped 8 bases, with 11 bases sitting between them. CDR3 length: 15 residues. The CDR3 region is CASSQDRGGDSPLHF. In DNA, the CDR3 is TGTGCCAGCAGCCAAGATCGGGGGGGAGATTCACCCCTCCACTTT.